This T cell receptor beta chain appears in the sequencing data of a study of T cells in Graves' hyperthyroidism and ophthalmopathy. Regarding the study as a whole: Ophthalmopathy was distinguished from stable hyperthyroidism by 13 V-J signatures. Blood also held most thyroid clonotypes expanded beyond 0.001.

Amplification of TCR beta CDR3 regions was performed using RNA transcripts as template. The HTBI set primed first-round TCR CDR3 RT-PCR. TCRdb reanalysed the multiplex PCR reads using MiXCR and keeps one entry per CDR3 protein. The sample consists of 300,000 to 350,000 distinct CDR3 sequences, about 20% of them appearing once. The CDR3 has 15 amino acids. Germline-derived CDR1 and CDR2 are SGHRS and YFSETQ. With V trimmed by 1 base and J by 5 bases, 4 bases remained unmatched. Many counts were recorded for this clonotype. Its matching antigen is unknown. Among the patients, aged 18 to 65, hyperthyroidism was newly diagnosed and had lasted under 2 months. Not enrolled were patients with uncontrolled infection, other autoimmune disease, pregnancy or lactation.

This receptor was identified in a woman aged 45-60 years with Graves' hyperthyroidism. The rearrangement joins TRBV5-1 to TRBJ2-1; TRBD2 aligns across 9 bases. Sequences were obtained from blood. CDR3 DNA: TGCGCCAGCAGCTTGTTTGCGGGGGGGGACAATGAGCAGTTCTTC. This codes for CASSLFAGGDNEQFF. The full variable domain, in which reference TRBV5-1 and TRBJ2-1 provide the parts outside the CDR3, is KAGVTQTPRYLIKTRGQQVTLSCSPISGHRSVSWYQQTPGQGLQFLFEYFSETQRNKGNFPGRFSGRQFSNSRSEMNVSTLELGDSALYLCASSLFAGGDNEQFFGPGTRLTVL.